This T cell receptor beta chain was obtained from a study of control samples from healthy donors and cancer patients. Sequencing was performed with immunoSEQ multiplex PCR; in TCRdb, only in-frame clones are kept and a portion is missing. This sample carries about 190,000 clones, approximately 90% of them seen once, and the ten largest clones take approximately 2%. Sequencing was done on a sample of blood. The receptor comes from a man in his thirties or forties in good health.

The CDR3 DNA reads as TGTGCCAGCAGTTTCACAGGGGAGGGGTATGGCTACACCTTC. This encodes CASSFTGEGYGYTF. V gene TRBV27 combines with J gene TRBJ1-2; 7 nucleotides match TRBD1. CDR3 size: 14 residues. CDR1 is MNHEY and CDR2 is SMNVEV in the germline V gene (reference sequence). J was trimmed by 5 bases and V by 3 bases; bases with no gene match: 6.